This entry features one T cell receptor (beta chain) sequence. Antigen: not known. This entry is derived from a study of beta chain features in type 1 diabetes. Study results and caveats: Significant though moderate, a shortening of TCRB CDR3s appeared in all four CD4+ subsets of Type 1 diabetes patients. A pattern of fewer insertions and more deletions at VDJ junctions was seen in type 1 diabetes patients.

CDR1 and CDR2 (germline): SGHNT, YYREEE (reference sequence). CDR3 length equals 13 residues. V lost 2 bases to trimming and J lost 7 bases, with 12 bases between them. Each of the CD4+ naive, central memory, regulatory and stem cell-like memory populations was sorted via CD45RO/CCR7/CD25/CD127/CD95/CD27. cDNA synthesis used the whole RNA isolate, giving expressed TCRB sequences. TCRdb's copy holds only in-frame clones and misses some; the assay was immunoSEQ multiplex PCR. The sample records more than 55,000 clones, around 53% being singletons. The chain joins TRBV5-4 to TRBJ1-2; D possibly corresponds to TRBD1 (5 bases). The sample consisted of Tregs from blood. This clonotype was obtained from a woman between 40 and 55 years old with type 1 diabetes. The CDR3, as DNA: TGTGCCAGCAGCTTTTCAGGGATGGGTGGCTACACCTTC. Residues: CASSFSGMGGYTF. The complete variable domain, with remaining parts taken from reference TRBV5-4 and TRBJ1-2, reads ETGVTQSPTHLIKTRGQQVTLRCSSQSGHNTVSWYQQALGQGPQFIFQYYREEENGRGNFPPRFSGLQFPNYSSELNVNALELDDSALYLCASSFSGMGGYTFGSGTRLTVV.